This TCR beta chain was identified in a study of blood T cell repertoires in COVID-19. Measured with immunoSEQ multiplex PCR; TCRdb has only the in-frame clones, and not every one. The sample has over 150,000 clones, approximately 86% seen once. In Seattle, patients joined the study during active infection and were tracked longitudinally. V shed 1 base and J shed 7 bases, with 12 bases lying between them. CDR1 is SGHNT and CDR2 is YYREEE in the germline V gene (reference sequence). The CDR3 loop spans 15 amino acids. This clone was counted a few times. The chain has TRBV5-4 and TRBJ1-6; D is undetermined. Sequenced: peripheral blood. This receptor was identified in a man older than 75 with COVID-19, enrolled during active disease. CDR3 DNA sequence: TGTGCCAGCAGCTTGTGGGAGGGAAAGAATTCACCCCTCCACTTT. It is translated as CASSLWEGKNSPLHF.